The sequence of this T cell receptor (beta chain) was determined in a study of blood T cell repertoires in COVID-19. About the study: Italy, Spain and the United States were the sources of the convalescent and acute COVID-19 samples. T cells, B-cell-depleted T cells, or PBMCs provided the cDNA or gDNA that served as material.

Using immunoSEQ multiplex PCR, the repertoire was profiled, and TCRdb retains in-frame clones only, with some absent. The sample lists about 150,000 clones; 88% were seen once. Recruits, aged roughly 18 to 90 years, lived in some 25 US areas. Participants were placed into cohorts based on the clinical history they reported. V was pared by 2 bases and J by 6 bases, with 7 bases of the junction left unmatched. Germline CDR1 and CDR2: MDHEN and SYDVKM. CDR3 length equals 15 residues. The sequence derives from a woman between 25 and 40 years old with acute COVID-19. The gene calls are TRBV28 and TRBJ2-7; TRBD2 agrees at 10 bases. Sequenced: PBMCs or T cells enriched from blood (not recorded which). CDR3 residues: CASSLTSGILVEQYF. CDR3 DNA: TGTGCCAGCAGTTTAACTAGCGGGATTCTGGTCGAGCAGTACTTC.